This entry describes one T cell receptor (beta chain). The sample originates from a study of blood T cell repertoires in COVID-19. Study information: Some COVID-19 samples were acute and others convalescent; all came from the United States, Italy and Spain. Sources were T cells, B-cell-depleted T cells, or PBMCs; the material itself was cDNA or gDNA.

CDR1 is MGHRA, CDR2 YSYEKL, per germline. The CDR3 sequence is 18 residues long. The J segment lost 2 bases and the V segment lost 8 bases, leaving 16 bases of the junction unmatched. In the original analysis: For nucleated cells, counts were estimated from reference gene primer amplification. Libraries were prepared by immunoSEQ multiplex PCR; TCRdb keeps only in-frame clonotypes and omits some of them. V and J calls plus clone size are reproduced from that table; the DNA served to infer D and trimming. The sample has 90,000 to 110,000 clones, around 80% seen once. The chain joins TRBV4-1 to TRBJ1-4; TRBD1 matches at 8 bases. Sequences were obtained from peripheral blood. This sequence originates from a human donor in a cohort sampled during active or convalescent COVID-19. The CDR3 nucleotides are TGCGCCAGCGGGCCAAGTCAGGGGGCGCGGGTGACTAATGAAAAACTGTTTTTT. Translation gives CASGPSQGARVTNEKLFF.